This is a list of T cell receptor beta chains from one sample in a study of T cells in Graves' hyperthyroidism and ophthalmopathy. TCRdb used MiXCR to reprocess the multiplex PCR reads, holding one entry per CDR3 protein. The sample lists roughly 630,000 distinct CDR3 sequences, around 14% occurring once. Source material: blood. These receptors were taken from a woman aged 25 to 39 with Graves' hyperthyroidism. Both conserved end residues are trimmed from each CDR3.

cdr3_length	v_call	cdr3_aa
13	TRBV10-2	ASREAGGPGNEQF
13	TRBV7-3	ASSASGRSTDTQY
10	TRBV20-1	SVTEMNTEAF
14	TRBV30	AWSQGTSGANSPLH
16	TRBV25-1	ASSGGTSGRAVYNEQF
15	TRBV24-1	ATSDKGTSGNTGELF
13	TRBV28	ASSTGRTVSYEQY
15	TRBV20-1	SLHPLAGGPYTGELF
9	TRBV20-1	SAGTNVEQY
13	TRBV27	ASTKTRLDYNEQF
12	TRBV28	ASSPGGGRNIQY
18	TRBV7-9	ASSPTQGGTSGYSSYEQY
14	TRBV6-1	ASSPVGGSGTDTQY
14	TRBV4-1	ASSQTPGTSNYGYT
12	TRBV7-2	ASSHRDRDYGYT
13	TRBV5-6	ASSPIGGVQETQY
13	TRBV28	ASSFGPTGKVEQY
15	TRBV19	ASSIEFVAGVADTQY
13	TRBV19	ASSFGGRAADTQY
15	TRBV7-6	ASSLAAGGSGNQPQH
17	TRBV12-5	ASGLVLDRATVAKNIQY
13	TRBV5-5	ASSSDRGVTGELF
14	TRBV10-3	AISDLPPSDRYEQY
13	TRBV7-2	ASSLNRGRNYGYT
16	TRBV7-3	ASSLIGRFGRGPYEQY
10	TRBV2	ASSEGVEKLF
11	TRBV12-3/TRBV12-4	ASSATSADTQY
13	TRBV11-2	ASSLGGQGNEKLF
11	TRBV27	ASSGGMNQPQH
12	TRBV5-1	ASSFRDKNTEAF
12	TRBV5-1	ASSFRTGQETQY
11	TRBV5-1	ASSLVDRTREY
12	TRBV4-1	ASSQEEGGGELF
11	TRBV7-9	ASSLTITNGRF
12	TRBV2	ASSEYTLNTEAF
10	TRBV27	ASSSRTYEQY
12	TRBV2	ASSVSGGTYEQY
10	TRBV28	AGIGTSYEQY
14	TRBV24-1	ATSENKDRAYNEQF
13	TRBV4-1	ASSQDRRPGSPLH
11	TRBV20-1	SAPTSGRRTQY
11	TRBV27	ASSIASYNEQF
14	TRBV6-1	ASSPDRGLSNQPQH
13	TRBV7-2	ASSWTVTSGNTIY
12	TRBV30	AWSPGQGAEGYT
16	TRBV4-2	ASSQEGAGFDSTDTQY
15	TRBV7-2	ASIYEGHLRGANVLT